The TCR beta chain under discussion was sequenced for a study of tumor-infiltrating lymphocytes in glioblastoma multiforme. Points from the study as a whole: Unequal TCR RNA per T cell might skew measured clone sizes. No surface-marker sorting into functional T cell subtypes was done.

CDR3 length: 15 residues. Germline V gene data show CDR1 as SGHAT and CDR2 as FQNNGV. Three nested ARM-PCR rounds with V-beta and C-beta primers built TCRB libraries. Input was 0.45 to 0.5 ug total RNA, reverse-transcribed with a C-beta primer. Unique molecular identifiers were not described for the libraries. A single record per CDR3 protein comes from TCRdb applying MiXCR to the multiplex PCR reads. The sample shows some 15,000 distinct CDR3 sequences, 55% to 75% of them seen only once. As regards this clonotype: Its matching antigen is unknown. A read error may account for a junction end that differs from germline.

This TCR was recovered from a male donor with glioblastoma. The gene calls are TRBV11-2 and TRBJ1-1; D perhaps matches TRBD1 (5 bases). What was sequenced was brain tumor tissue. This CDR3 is CDSSLDPQGDTEAFF. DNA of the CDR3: TGTGACAGCAGTTTAGACCCGCAGGGTGACACTGAAGCTTTCTTT.